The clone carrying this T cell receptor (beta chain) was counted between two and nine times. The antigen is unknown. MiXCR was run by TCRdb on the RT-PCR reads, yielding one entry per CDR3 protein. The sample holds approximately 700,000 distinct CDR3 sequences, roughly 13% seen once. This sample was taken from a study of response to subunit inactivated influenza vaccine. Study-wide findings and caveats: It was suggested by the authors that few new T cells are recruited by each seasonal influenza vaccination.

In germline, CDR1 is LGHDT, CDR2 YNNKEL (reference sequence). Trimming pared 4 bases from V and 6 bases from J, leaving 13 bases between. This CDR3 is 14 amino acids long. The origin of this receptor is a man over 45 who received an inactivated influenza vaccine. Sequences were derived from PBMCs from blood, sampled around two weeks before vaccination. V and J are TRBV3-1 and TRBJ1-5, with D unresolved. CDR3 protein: CASSLGGGVQPQHF. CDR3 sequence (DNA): TGTGCCAGCAGCCTGGGCGGAGGTGTTCAGCCCCAGCATTTT.